This T cell receptor (beta chain) originates from a study of CD8 T cells in Susac syndrome. TCR beta sequencing was performed on blood CD8+ and CD4+ T cells. Controls were healthy donors chosen to match patients in age and sex. When the RNA was reverse transcribed, random hexamers were used with an input of roughly 0.5 to 1 ug. Across 54 Vbeta and 13 Jbeta, TCR beta CDR3 was amplified with immunoSEQ multiplex PCR. Each CDR3 protein gets one entry after TCRdb re-called the immunoSEQ multiplex PCR reads with MiXCR. The table records roughly 190,000 distinct CDR3 sequences, around 96% of them present only once. The CDR3 sequence is 14 residues long. CDR1 and CDR2 (germline): DFQATT, SNEGSKA (reference sequence). Deletions cut 5 bases from V and 1 base from J, with 14 bases between.

This sequence joins TRBV20-1 and TRBJ1-1; D unresolved. Sequencing input: CD4+ T cells from PBMCs. The receptor was derived from a human donor in good health. The CDR3 region has the DNA TGCAGTGCTGCCGCGATCCGATCGAACACTGAAGCTTTCTTT. It is translated as CSAAAIRSNTEAFF.